These 28 T cell receptor beta chains were all obtained from the same sample, sequenced in a study of T cell responses to AZD1222 COVID-19 vaccine (dated by TCRdb to the early 2020s). Library construction relied on the immunoSEQ multiplex PCR assay. TCRdb carries this immuneACCESS record with in-frame sequences only. Its versions omit some clonotypes, under half of them owing to an unresolved V gene in the studies checked, with the rest unexplained. The sample table holds tens of thousands of clones, of which under 95% were seen once. 3.5% to 5% of the sample belongs to the ten largest clones. This specimen's time point label, per the study, means: baseline before first vaccination. The sample's treatment or condition label, in plain terms: meningococcal conjugate vaccine given as trial control. The sequencing used peripheral blood, collected on day 0 of MenACWY control vaccination. The receptors originated from an adult in good health.

Here the CDR3 DNA reads TGTGCCAGCAGTTACGGGACAAACTCCTACGAGCAGTACTTC. It yields the protein CASSYGTNSYEQYF. This chain uses TRBV6-2 or TRBV6-3 with TRBJ2-7; D perhaps matches TRBD1 (6 bases). The CDR3 is made up of 14 amino acids. Trimming pared 2 bases from V and 0 bases from J, leaving 8 bases between. Germline V gene sequence: CDR1 MNHEY, CDR2 SVGEGT.

V and J are TRBV3-1 (or the pseudogene TRBV3-2) and TRBJ1-6; possibly TRBD1 for D (5 bases). The CDR3 length is 15 residues. Per germline, CDR1 LGHDT and CDR2 YNNKEL (reference sequence). The V end was cut by 3 bases, the J end by 11 bases, with 17 bases between. This CDR3 reads CASSHGTVREAPLHF. As DNA, the CDR3 is TGTGCCAGCAGCCATGGGACGGTGAGAGAGGCACCCCTCCACTTT.

This rearrangement joins TRBV4-1 to TRBJ1-3; D uncertain. Trimming removed 0 bases from V and 0 bases from J, with 12 bases in between. CDR3 length: 17 residues. The V gene's germline CDR1 is MGHRA and CDR2 YSYEKL. The DNA for the CDR3 is TGCGCCAGCAGCCAAGAGGGAACAGCCAACTCTGGAAACACCATATATTTT. Encoded protein: CASSQEGTANSGNTIYF.

J is TRBJ1-2 and V is TRBV7-9; D remains unclear. V was cut by 0 bases and J by 3 bases, with 2 bases left in between. In germline, CDR1 is SEHNR, CDR2 FQNEAQ (reference sequence). This CDR3 is built from 12 residues. CDR3 in DNA: TGTGCCAGCAGCTTAGCTGACTATGGCTACACCTTC. As protein: CASSLADYGYTF.

V usage is TRBV5-1 and J usage is TRBJ1-6, with 7 bases identical to TRBD1. CDR3 length equals 17 residues. The trim removed 0 bases at V and 10 bases at J, leaving 13 bases unmatched. The germline CDR1 and CDR2 sequences are SGHRS and YFSETQ. CDR3 residues: CASSLEGTATLISPLHF. The DNA for the CDR3 is TGCGCCAGCAGCTTGGAAGGGACAGCAACTCTCATCTCACCCCTCCACTTT.

V gene TRBV13 combines with J gene TRBJ2-7; perhaps TRBD2 as D (6 bases). The V and J ends lost 2 bases and 2 bases respectively, with 13 bases between them. The length of the CDR3 is 15 residues. Per germline, CDR1 PRHDT and CDR2 FYEKMQ (reference sequence). The CDR3 region has the DNA TGTGCCAGCAGCTTAACCCGGGAGCTTCCCTACGAGCAGTACTTC. Amino acids: CASSLTRELPYEQYF. The whole variable domain, filled in from reference TRBV13 and TRBJ2-7, reads AAGVIQSPRHLIKEKRETATLKCYPIPRHDTVYWYQQGPGQDPQFLISFYEKMQSDKGSIPDRFSAQQFSDYHSELNMSSLELGDSALYFCASSLTRELPYEQYFGPGTRLTVT.

V usage is TRBV6-6 and J usage is TRBJ1-2; 7 nucleotides align to TRBD1. The trim removed 4 bases at V and 0 bases at J, leaving 5 bases unmatched. The CDR3 is 15 amino acids. CDR1 and CDR2 from the germline V gene are MNHNY and SVGAGI (reference sequence). This CDR3 reads CASSSGQRSNYGYTF. The CDR3 nucleotides read TGTGCCAGCAGTTCGGGACAGCGATCTAACTATGGCTACACCTTC.

V and J are TRBV7-3 and TRBJ2-3, with D tentatively TRBD2 (5 bases). The CDR3 length is 15 residues. In germline, CDR1 is SGHTA, CDR2 FQGTGA. The V end was cut by 8 bases, the J end by 5 bases, with 20 bases between. The CDR3 nucleotides read TGTGCCAGCGCCCGGGGTAGCGCGATGGGAGATACGCAGTATTTT. Translated: CASARGSAMGDTQYF.

The chain has TRBV30 and TRBJ1-1, with TRBD1 as a possible D gene (5 bases). The germline CDR1 and CDR2 sequences are GTSNPN and SVGIG (reference sequence). V was trimmed by 0 bases and J by 4 bases, leaving 12 bases between them. The CDR3 consists of 14 residues. The DNA of the CDR3 is TGTGCCTGGAGTGTCCGGGCCCAGGGCACTGAAGCTTTCTTT. Encoded protein: CAWSVRAQGTEAFF.

This clone has a handful of counts. CDR3 coding DNA: TGTGCCACCGGCGGAGTTCAATCCGACGAGCAGTACTTC. It yields the protein CATGGVQSDEQYF. This chain connects TRBV24-1 to TRBJ2-7; no firm D call. Germline CDR1 reads KGHDR; CDR2 reads SFDVKD. V dropped 9 bases and J dropped 5 bases, with 16 bases sitting between them. This CDR3 has 13 residues.

This clone was detected once. CDR3 protein: CAGKTGGAGNTEAFF. As DNA, the CDR3 is TGTGCCGGCAAAACAGGGGGCGCCGGGAACACTGAAGCTTTCTTT. The chain employs TRBV6-5 and TRBJ1-1; TRBD1 agrees at 9 bases. Per the germline V gene, CDR1 is MNHEY and CDR2 is SVGAGI. CDR3 length: 15 residues. Unmatched junction bases numbered 11, after V lost 11 bases and J lost 1 base.

The chain links TRBV4-1 to TRBJ2-2; possibly TRBD1 or TRBD2 for D (5 bases each). This CDR3 contains 15 residues. Germline CDR1 reads MGHRA; CDR2 reads YSYEKL. Trimming pared 4 bases from V and 2 bases from J, leaving 11 bases between. This CDR3 is CASSPRDLNTGELFF. The CDR3 bases are TGCGCCAGCAGCCCCCGGGACCTAAACACCGGGGAGCTGTTTTTT.

This clone has just one count. This sequence joins TRBV6-2 or TRBV6-3 and TRBJ1-1; unclear D gene. The CDR3 has 12 residues. Germline V gene lookup returns CDR1 MNHEY and CDR2 SVGEGT. Trimming took 4 bases from V and 1 from J, leaving 4 bases between them. CDR3 in amino acids: CASSSGNTEAFF. The CDR3 DNA sequence: TGTGCCAGCAGTTCTGGGAACACTGAAGCTTTCTTT.

V is TRBV11-2 and J is TRBJ2-3; D not resolved. The CDR3 totals 13 residues. CDR1 SGHAT and CDR2 FQNNGV come from the germline V gene. V dropped 0 bases and J dropped 3 bases, with 4 bases sitting between them. CDR3 amino acids: CASSLESTDTQYF. CDR3 sequence (DNA): TGTGCCAGCAGCTTAGAGTCGACAGATACGCAGTATTTT.

V usage is TRBV29-1 and J usage is TRBJ2-7, with D maybe TRBD2 (6 bases). CDR1 is SQVTM and CDR2 is ANQGSEA in the germline V gene. The CDR3 is 12 amino acids. The V gene lost 6 bases and the J gene lost 2 bases, with 11 bases spanning the gap. CDR3 protein: CSVAGGPYEQYF. CDR3 in DNA: TGCAGCGTCGCCGGGGGTCCCTACGAGCAGTACTTC.

This chain connects TRBV10-3 to TRBJ1-5; D is unclear. The CDR3 has 14 amino acids. Germline-derived CDR1 and CDR2 are ENHRY and SYGVKD. V lost 0 bases, J lost 8 bases, and 11 bases lay in between. The CDR3 sequence: CAISESSGEKPQHF. DNA for the CDR3: TGTGCCATCAGTGAGTCGAGTGGGGAAAAGCCCCAGCATTTT.

The rearrangement links TRBV6-5 to TRBJ2-7, with unresolved D. There are 11 residues in the CDR3. The V gene lost 8 bases and the J gene lost 2 bases, with 7 bases spanning the gap. The germline gives CDR1 MNHEY, CDR2 SVGAGI. In DNA form, the CDR3 reads TGTGCCAGCGGGTTAACCTACGAGCAGTACTTC. Amino acid sequence: CASGLTYEQYF.

The rearrangement links TRBV28 to TRBJ1-2; D call uncertain. Germline CDR1 and CDR2: MDHEN and SYDVKM. This CDR3 contains 12 residues. V lost 4 bases and J lost 7, with 10 bases in between. CDR3 protein: CASSSLISGYTF. For the CDR3, the DNA is TGTGCCAGCAGTTCCCTTATCTCTGGCTACACCTTC.

The chain is built from TRBV29-1 and TRBJ1-2; 9 nucleotides line up with TRBD1. Germline V lookup: CDR1 SQVTM, CDR2 ANQGSEA. The J segment lost 14 bases and the V segment lost 7 bases, leaving 2 bases of the junction unmatched. The CDR3 runs to 8 residues. CDR3 residues: CSEDRGTF. CDR3 sequence (DNA): TGCAGCGAGGACAGGGGTACCTTC. Full variable domain (missing parts from reference TRBV29-1 and TRBJ1-2): SAVISQKPSRDICQRGTSLTIQCQVDSQVTMMFWYRQQPGQSLTLIATANQGSEATYESGFVIDKFPISRPNLTFSTLTVSNMSPEDSSIYLCSEDRGTFGSGTRLTVV.

Here the CDR3 DNA reads TGTGCCAGCAGCTTGGGACAGACGGGGTCACCCCTCCACTTT. Translating gives CASSLGQTGSPLHF. This chain uses TRBV5-6 with TRBJ1-6; TRBD1 might be the D (5 bases). The CDR3 loop spans 14 amino acids. Germline CDR1 is SGHDT and CDR2 is YYEEEE. V dropped 0 bases and J dropped 10 bases, with 11 bases sitting between them.

The chain uses TRBV5-1 and TRBJ2-1, with 9 bases aligning to TRBD1. The CDR3 is 15 amino acids. The trim removed 8 bases at V and 6 bases at J, leaving 12 bases unmatched. Germline V lookup: CDR1 SGHRS, CDR2 YFSETQ. The DNA of the CDR3 is TGCGCCAGTTCGCTCCGGGACAGGGTAGGCAATGAGCAGTTCTTC. It yields the protein CASSLRDRVGNEQFF.

V usage is TRBV11-2 and J usage is TRBJ1-4; D is possibly TRBD1 (6 bases). CDR3 length equals 13 residues. V lost 3 bases and J lost 10, with 12 bases in between. Germline V lookup: CDR1 SGHAT, CDR2 FQNNGV. The CDR3 DNA reads as TGTGCCAGCAGCTTGAATCAAGGGGGAAAACTGTTTTTT. Translating it yields CASSLNQGGKLFF.

This sequence joins TRBV27 and TRBJ2-7; D is perhaps TRBD1 (6 bases). The CDR3 has 12 amino acids. CDR1 is MNHEY, CDR2 SMNVEV, per germline (reference sequence). With 8 bases removed from V and 3 bases from J, the gap between germline ends came to 11 bases. The CDR3 protein is CASGDTLYEQYF. CDR3 nucleotide sequence: TGTGCCAGCGGGGACACCCTCTACGAGCAGTACTTC.

This rearrangement joins TRBV7-9 to TRBJ1-2; TRBD1 matches at 10 bases. V lost 4 bases to trimming and J lost 3 bases; unmatched junction nucleotides: 2. The germline gives CDR1 SEHNR, CDR2 FQNEAQ (reference sequence). CDR3 length: 14 residues. CDR3 residues: CASSSTGGYYGYTF. CDR3 DNA: TGTGCCAGCAGCTCGACAGGGGGCTACTATGGCTACACCTTC.

V is TRBV7-9 and J is TRBJ1-3; no firm D call. Trimming shortened V by 4 bases and J by 0 bases, and 13 bases separated the two germline ends. The CDR3 is 16 amino acids. Germline V lookup: CDR1 SEHNR, CDR2 FQNEAQ (reference sequence). The CDR3 DNA is TGTGCCAGCAGCTCGCCAGGCGAGAGCTCTGGAAACACCATATATTTT. Amino acids: CASSSPGESSGNTIYF. Combining the CDR3 with reference TRBV7-9 and TRBJ1-3 gives the whole variable domain DTGVSQNPRHKITKRGQNVTFRCDPISEHNRLYWYRQTLGQGPEFLTYFQNEAQLEKSRLLSDRFSAERPKGSFSTLEIQRTEQGDSAMYLCASSSPGESSGNTIYFGEGSWLTVV.

CDR3 bases: TGTGCTAGTGGTTTGGCGGGGGGGGGACTGGATATGTTCTTC. Its protein product is CASGLAGGGLDMFF. The chain recombines TRBV12-5 with TRBJ2-1; TRBD2 aligns across 8 bases. The CDR3 length is 14 residues. V lost 1 base and J lost 15; bases outside the gene matches: 11. CDR1 LGHNT and CDR2 FRNRAP come from the germline V gene.

The gene calls are TRBV7-8 and TRBJ2-3; no reliable D call. Between the trimmed V and J ends, which lost 5 bases and 7 bases, there was a span of 4 bases. The V gene's germline CDR1 is SGHVS and CDR2 FQNEAQ. The CDR3 contains 10 residues. The chain's CDR3 is CASSLNTQYF. CDR3 bases: TGTGCCAGCAGCCTTAATACGCAGTATTTT.

By share of the sample, this clone is medium-sized. The CDR3 loop reads CASSLAGNEQFF. CDR3 in DNA: TGTGCCAGCAGCTTGGCGGGGAATGAGCAGTTCTTC. The chain is built from TRBV5-5 and TRBJ2-1, with a possible D match to TRBD2 (5 bases). This CDR3 region has 12 residues. Per germline, CDR1 SGHKS and CDR2 YYEKEE (reference sequence). Trimming stripped 0 bases from V and 7 bases from J, with 5 bases between.